A selection of T cell receptor beta chains follows, all from one sample in a study of blood T cells in healthy people across ages. One entry per CDR3 protein results from TCRdb running MiXCR on the 5' RACE reads. The table shows around 1,000,000 distinct CDR3 sequences, with 25% occurring only once. This same sample was also part of a study on T cells of mothers and their children.

The material sequenced was blood. These receptors all stem from a girl between 2 and 10 years old in good health. Both conserved end residues are part of each CDR3. D genes are given only for firm matches. The size of a clone is reported for some rows only, either as once, few or many, or as a class for expanded clones.

CDR3nt,CDR3aa,v_gene,d_gene,abundance,j_gene
TGTGCCAGCAGCATAATAGGGACGGGGGACAATGAGCAGTTCTTC,CASSIIGTGDNEQFF,TRBV9,NA,few,TRBJ2-1
TGTGCCAGCGCGTGGCGATCCGGGGCCAACGTCCTGACTTTC,CASAWRSGANVLTF,TRBV6-2/TRBV6-3,NA,NA,TRBJ2-6
TGCGCCAGCAGCCCTCGACACCCAGGCACTGATACGCAGTATTTT,CASSPRHPGTDTQYF,TRBV4-1,NA,few,TRBJ2-3
TGCAGCGTTTCTAGGGGAGGTGAGCAGTTCTTC,CSVSRGGEQFF,TRBV29-1,NA,few,TRBJ2-1
TGTGCCAGCACCCCTCGAAAGGGGGCAAACACTGAAGCTTTCTTT,CASTPRKGANTEAFF,TRBV6-5,TRBD1,NA,TRBJ1-1
TGTGCCAGCAGCCTCAAGCTGAATTCACCCCTCCACTTT,CASSLKLNSPLHF,TRBV5-6,NA,few,TRBJ1-6
TGTGCCACCAGCACTCGTCAAGAGACCCAGTACTTC,CATSTRQETQYF,TRBV15,NA,few,TRBJ2-5
TGTGCCAGCAGCTTAGGACAGGGGATACAGCCCCAGCATTTT,CASSLGQGIQPQHF,TRBV7-9,TRBD1,few,TRBJ1-5
TGTGCCAGCAGCACTCCCGGGACTAGTGAAACAGATACGCAGTATTTT,CASSTPGTSETDTQYF,TRBV4-2,TRBD2,few,TRBJ2-3
TGTGCCAGCAGCTACCCCGGGACAGAGAATTCACCCCTCCACTTT,CASSYPGTENSPLHF,TRBV7-2,TRBD1,NA,TRBJ1-6